These 4 T cell receptor beta chains share one sample of origin, sequenced in a study of cytomegalovirus exposure and HLA in healthy donors (dated by TCRdb to between 2016 and 2019). Library preparation was by the immunoSEQ multiplex PCR assay. Drawn from immuneACCESS, this table holds only the in-frame rearrangements with V and J called that TCRdb kept. Clones are partly lost; checked studies trace under half to an unresolved V gene and leave the rest unexplained. This sample holds 200,000 or so clones; approximately 88% were observed only once. The ten largest clones capture roughly 7% of the sample. The specimen was PBMCs. These receptors were collected from a man between 18 and 35 years old in good health and CMV-seropositive.

The gene calls are TRBV29-1 and TRBJ1-5; 8 bases agree with TRBD1. Germline trimming cut 7 bases from V and 3 bases from J; bases unmatched to any gene: 17. CDR3 length: 17 residues. In germline, CDR1 is SQVTM, CDR2 ANQGSEA. The CDR3: CSARDRRPRASNQPQHF. Here the CDR3 DNA reads TGCAGCGCCCGGGACAGGAGGCCCCGGGCCTCCAATCAGCCCCAGCATTTT. Using reference TRBV29-1 and TRBJ1-5 for the parts outside the CDR3, the full variable domain is SAVISQKPSRDICQRGTSLTIQCQVDSQVTMMFWYRQQPGQSLTLIATANQGSEATYESGFVIDKFPISRPNLTFSTLTVSNMSPEDSSIYLCSARDRRPRASNQPQHFGDGTRLSIL.

This rearrangement joins TRBV4-3 to TRBJ2-1, with 11 nucleotides matching TRBD2. Germline-derived CDR1 and CDR2 are LGHNA and YSLEER. The CDR3 is 18 residues long. V shed 0 bases and J 2 bases; nucleotides not matched to a gene: 6. As DNA, the CDR3 is TGCGCCAGCAGCCAAGATTTTGGACTAGCGGGCACCTACAATGAGCAGTTCTTC. Its translation is CASSQDFGLAGTYNEQFF.

The rearrangement uses TRBV7-9 and TRBJ2-2, with TRBD2 matching over 11 bases. The CDR3 runs to 15 residues. Germline CDR1 is SEHNR and CDR2 is FQNEAQ (reference sequence). The V and J ends lost 1 base and 5 bases, in that order; junction bases with no gene match: 0. CDR3 coding DNA: TGTGCCAGCAGCTTAGGGACTAGCGGGACCGGGGAGCTGTTTTTT. Protein sequence: CASSLGTSGTGELFF.

In this sample, this clone turned up once. V and J are TRBV30 and TRBJ2-1, with a possible D match to TRBD1 (5 bases). CDR3 length: 17 amino acids. Trimming removed 3 bases at V and 8 bases at J, with 26 bases between. CDR1 is GTSNPN, CDR2 SVGIG, per germline (reference sequence). The DNA of the CDR3 is TGTGCCTGGAGCGCCGGCAGGGATTTTCGGCGGATCGATGAGCAGTTCTTC. This sequence encodes CAWSAGRDFRRIDEQFF.